This T cell receptor beta chain comes out of a study of blood T cells in healthy people across ages (dated by TCRdb to between 2015 and 2016). The study in broad terms: In model experiments, template switching captured roughly one uniquely barcoded TCR beta cDNA molecule for every two T cells. To track age-related changes in TCR beta repertoire diversity, the study relied on deep sequencing normalized with unique cDNA molecular identifiers. Four age groups were formed from the donors: young (average roughly 16 years), middle-aged (around 39), aged (roughly 56) and long-lived (around 82). To avoid experimental bias, donors of different ages were distributed randomly across sequencing lanes. For two donors (one aged 18 to 30 and one aged 80 or older), the study analyzed two additional independent replicas of 1 million unique cDNA reads from the same blood draw. What the work shows at the level of the full study, not this receptor alone: As age increased, observed TCR beta diversity per million T cells dropped in a roughly linear way, and a significant reduction was already evident by age roughly 40. There was a strong correlation between observed TCR beta diversity and the percentage of naive T cells measured by flow cytometry. Compared with the aged group, more naive CD4+ T cells, fewer expanded clones and increased TCR diversity were shown by the long-lived group, suggesting age selection. Bulk unsorted PBMC profiling prevented conclusive comparison of naive and antigen-experienced compartments. Estimates of total diversity based on one million sequenced T cells were considered lower bounds and underestimates. Because donor CMV infection status was unknown, age-related changes in expanded clonotypes were potentially confounded.

Regarding this clonotype: Which antigen it targets is not known. No quality values exist for individual bases; no much larger clone is one base distant.

Donors were 40 or so systemically healthy Caucasian individuals from Russia aged roughly 6 to 100 years. Ten milliliters of peripheral blood were drawn from each donor into EDTA-treated Vacutainer tubes. PBMCs were isolated by Ficoll-Paque density-gradient centrifugation, with at least 6.5 million obtained per sample. Trizol reagent was used to extract total RNA from the PBMCs, yielding at least 5 micrograms per sample. The percentages of naive CD45RAhigh/CD27high T cells were determined by flow cytometry on a PBMC aliquot from every donor. From its cysteine to its phenylalanine, the CDR3 spans 14 amino acids. Only the CDR3 region is kept as DNA, spanning 42 bases read in frame from base 1. Trimming accounts for 5 bases at V and 6 bases at J, while the number of junction bases matched to no gene is 8. CDR1 and CDR2 are read off the germline V gene as SGHTA and FQGTGA. Libraries were constructed by 5' RACE. TCRdb records Illumina HiSeq 2500 as the sequencer. The second PCR ran for roughly 7 to 12 cycles and used a J-beta primer mix along with a sample-barcoded 5' primer. Each TCR beta cDNA molecule received a unique molecular identifier from a template-switch 5' adaptor carrying 12 random nucleotides. Each sample yielded at least 3 million CDR3-containing paired-end reads. All of the RNA was converted into first-strand cDNA using the Mint cDNA synthesis kit, with a TRBC-specific oligonucleotide serving as the primer. After uracil-DNA glycosylase treatment, a first 18-cycle PCR used universal primers M1SS and BC2_uni_R on all cDNA. In the authors' own workflow: For normalization, 1 million high-quality reads, each with a distinct molecular identifier, were randomly selected from each sample. Instead of being binned into consensus sequences, reads with shared molecular identifiers were discarded. MiTCR, with a Q25 quality threshold and the strictest error-elimination algorithm, was used for CDR3 identification, clonotype clustering and error correction. A nonparametric unseen species model with Euler transformation was used to estimate a lower bound on total TCR beta diversity. Starting from the raw public reads, TCRdb applied fastp trimming at Q25, assembled clones with MiXCR and retained in-frame beta chains. A single entry per CDR3 protein holds the most common genes and DNA from its merged rows. TCRdb, not the authors, supplied the V and J calls. The sample table contains 380,000 or so distinct CDR3 sequences; only one count was recorded for 52% of them. Jointly, the top ten make up over 40% of the sample.

Sequencing was performed on blood. The receptor chain draws on TRBV7-3 and TRBJ2-3; TRBD2 matches 7 bases in the middle. This clonotype was obtained from a man between 60 and 75 years old in good health. The CDR3 loop reads CASSRAGMSDTQYF. The nucleotide sequence reads as follows: TGTGCCAGCAGCCGAGCGGGAATGTCGGATACGCAGTATTTT.